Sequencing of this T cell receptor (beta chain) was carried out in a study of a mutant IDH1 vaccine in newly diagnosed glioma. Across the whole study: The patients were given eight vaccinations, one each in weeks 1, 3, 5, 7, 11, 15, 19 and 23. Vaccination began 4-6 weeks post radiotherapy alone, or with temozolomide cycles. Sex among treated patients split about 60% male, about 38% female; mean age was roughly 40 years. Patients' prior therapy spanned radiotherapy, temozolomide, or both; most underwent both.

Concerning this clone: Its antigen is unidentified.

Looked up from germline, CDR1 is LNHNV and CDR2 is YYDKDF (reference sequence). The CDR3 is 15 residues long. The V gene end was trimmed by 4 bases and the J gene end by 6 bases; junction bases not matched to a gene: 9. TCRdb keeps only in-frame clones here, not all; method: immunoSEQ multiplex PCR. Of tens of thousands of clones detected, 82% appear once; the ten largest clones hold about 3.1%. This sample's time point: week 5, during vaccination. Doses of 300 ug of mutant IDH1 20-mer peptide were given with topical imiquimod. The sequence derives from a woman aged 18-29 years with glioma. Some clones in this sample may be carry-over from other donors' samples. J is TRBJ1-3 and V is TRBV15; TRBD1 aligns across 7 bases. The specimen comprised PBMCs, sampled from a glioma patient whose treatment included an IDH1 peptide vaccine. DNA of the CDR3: TGTGCCACCAGCACCCTACCGACAGGGTTAAACACCATATATTTT. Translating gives CATSTLPTGLNTIYF.